The 9 T cell receptor beta chains presented below share a single source sample, sequenced in a study of cytomegalovirus exposure and HLA in healthy donors. With 60 Vbeta and 13 Jbeta primers, the PCR was carried out. TCRdb's table, derived via immunoSEQ multiplex PCR, lists solely in-frame clones and lacks some. This table has under 150,000 clones, 84% appearing once. The sequenced material came from PBMCs. The source of these receptors is a man between 50 and 59 years old in good health and CMV-seronegative.

This chain links TRBV14 with TRBJ1-6; 10 bases match TRBD1. The CDR3 is 15 amino acids. Per germline, CDR1 SGHDN and CDR2 FVKESK. The ends lost 7 bases at V and 8 bases at J; junction bases unmatched: 8. Here the CDR3 DNA reads TGTGCCAGCAAGGACAGGGGGACCTGGGATTCACCCCTCCACTTT. It yields the protein CASKDRGTWDSPLHF.

V gene TRBV29-1 combines with J gene TRBJ2-4, with a weak D call TRBD1 (6 bases). Looked up from germline, CDR1 is SQVTM and CDR2 is ANQGSEA. Trimming cost V 6 bases and J 9 bases, with 18 bases left between them. This CDR3 contains 13 residues. The DNA for the CDR3 is TGCAGCGTCCGCATTGCGGACAGACTCATTCAGTACTTC. Encoded protein: CSVRIADRLIQYF.

The chain employs TRBV5-4 and TRBJ2-3, with 10 nucleotides matching TRBD2. This CDR3 is built from 15 residues. Per the germline V gene, CDR1 is SGHNT and CDR2 is YYREEE (reference sequence). With V trimmed by 4 bases and J by 1 base, 3 bases remained unmatched. CDR3 sequence reads: CASSPGLAGTDTQYF. The CDR3 DNA is TGTGCCAGCAGCCCAGGACTAGCGGGCACAGATACGCAGTATTTT.

V and J are TRBV27 and TRBJ2-6; the D gene is possibly TRBD1 (6 bases). The CDR3 consists of 18 residues. V shed 2 bases and J shed 1 base, with 15 bases lying between them. In germline, CDR1 is MNHEY, CDR2 SMNVEV (reference sequence). CDR3 nucleotide sequence: TGTGCCAGCAGTTTAGTGGCAGGGGCCCCATCTGGGGCCAACGTCCTGACTTTC. This gives the protein CASSLVAGAPSGANVLTF.

The rearrangement links TRBV5-6 to TRBJ1-2; D may be TRBD1 (5 bases). Germline-derived CDR1 and CDR2 are SGHDT and YYEEEE. The CDR3 spans 13 residues. Trimming stripped 2 bases from V and 5 bases from J, with 10 bases between. CDR3 in amino acids: CASSFGEGYGYTF. The CDR3 region has the DNA TGTGCCAGCAGCTTTGGGGAGGGGTATGGCTACACCTTC.

The chain has TRBV10-3 and TRBJ2-5, with D perhaps TRBD1 (7 bases). The J call may not be correct, given that the DNA end is closer to TRBJ2-7. CDR1 ENHRY and CDR2 SYGVKD come from the germline V gene. This CDR3 is built from 14 residues. CDR3 in DNA: TGTGCCATCAGTGGGCAGCAGGGGGGCTACGAGCAGTACTTC. Protein sequence: CAISGQQGGYEQYF.

The J gene is TRBJ2-7, the V gene TRBV10-3, with D maybe TRBD1 (5 bases). This CDR3 region has 15 residues. Germline lookup yields CDR1 ENHRY and CDR2 SYGVKD. The V end was cut by 0 bases, the J end by 2 bases, with 11 bases between. The CDR3 DNA follows: TGTGCCATCAGTGAGTCGATTCAGGGTACCTACGAGCAGTACTTC. This sequence encodes CAISESIQGTYEQYF.

The chain couples TRBV9 to TRBJ1-1; a possible D gene is TRBD1 (5 bases). Germline V CDR1 and CDR2: SGDLS, YYNGEE. Trimming removed 0 bases from V and 5 bases from J, with 14 bases in between. The CDR3 contains 15 residues. CDR3 bases: TGTGCCAGCAGCGTAGGCCCCCGCCGACAGACTGAAGCTTTCTTT. Translation: CASSVGPRRQTEAFF. Based on the CDR3 plus reference TRBV9 and TRBJ1-1, the full variable domain is DSGVTQTPKHLITATGQRVTLRCSPRSGDLSVYWYQQSLDQGLQFLIQYYNGEERAKGNILERFSAQQFPDLHSELNLSSLELGDSALYFCASSVGPRRQTEAFFGQGTRLTVV.

This clone was found a few times. J is TRBJ1-1 and V is TRBV9, with 7 bases lining up with TRBD1. The CDR3 loop spans 15 amino acids. With 3 bases clipped from V and 1 base from J, the junction kept 6 bases outside the gene matches. Germline CDR1 reads SGDLS; CDR2 reads YYNGEE. For the CDR3, the DNA is TGTGCCAGCAGCGCCTGGGACAGCAGGAACACTGAAGCTTTCTTT. As protein: CASSAWDSRNTEAFF.